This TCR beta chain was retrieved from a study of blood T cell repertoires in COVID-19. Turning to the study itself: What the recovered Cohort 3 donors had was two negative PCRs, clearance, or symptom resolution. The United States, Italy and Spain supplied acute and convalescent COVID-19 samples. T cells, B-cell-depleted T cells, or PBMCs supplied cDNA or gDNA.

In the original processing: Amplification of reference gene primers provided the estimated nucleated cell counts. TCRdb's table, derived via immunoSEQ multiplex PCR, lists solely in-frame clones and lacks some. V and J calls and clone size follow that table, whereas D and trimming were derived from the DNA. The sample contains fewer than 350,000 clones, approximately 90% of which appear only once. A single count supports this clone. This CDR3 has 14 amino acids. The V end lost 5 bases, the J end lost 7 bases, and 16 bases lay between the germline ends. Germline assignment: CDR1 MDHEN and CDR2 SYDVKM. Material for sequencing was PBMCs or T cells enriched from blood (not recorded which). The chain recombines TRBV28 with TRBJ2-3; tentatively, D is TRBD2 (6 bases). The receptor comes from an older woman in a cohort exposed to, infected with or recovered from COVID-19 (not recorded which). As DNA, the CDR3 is TGTGCCAGCAGTAGCGGACTACTTCTGAATACGCAGTATTTT. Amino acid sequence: CASSSGLLLNTQYF.